A selection of T cell receptor beta chains follows, all from one sample in a study of blood T cell repertoires in COVID-19. The data were produced by immunoSEQ multiplex PCR, yet TCRdb's version contains in-frame clones alone and is incomplete. This sample has approximately 220,000 clones, with 80% to 90% found just once. Sequencing input: PBMCs or T cells enriched from blood (not recorded which). These TCRs come from a woman younger than 30 in a cohort exposed to, infected with or recovered from COVID-19 (not recorded which). Each CDR3 is given with its conserved first and last residue. The D gene is left open where the match is weak. Expanded clones get a size class; other rows say once, few or many, or leave the size out.

j_call cdr3_length v_call clone_size d_call cdr3_aa cdr3_nt
TRBJ1-2 11 TRBV15 - - CATSFQGGYTF TGTGCCACCAGCTTCCAGGGGGGCTACACCTTC
TRBJ2-2 16 TRBV7-6 once - CASSLVAGTNTGELFF TGTGCCAGCAGCTTAGTTGCGGGGACGAACACCGGGGAGCTGTTTTTT
TRBJ1-2 17 TRBV2 - TRBD1 CASSEQNTWTGDHGYTF TGTGCCAGCAGTGAACAGAACACTTGGACAGGGGATCATGGCTACACCTTC
TRBJ1-2 12 TRBV5-1 - - CASSLYGDGYTF TGCGCCAGCAGCTTGTACGGGGATGGCTACACCTTC
TRBJ1-2 15 TRBV5-6 - TRBD1 CASSRVGTGEVGYTF TGTGCCAGCAGCCGGGTCGGGACAGGGGAGGTTGGCTACACCTTC
TRBJ1-5 17 TRBV28 - TRBD1 CASSLPAGTGGNQPQHF TGTGCCAGCAGTTTACCCGCGGGGACAGGGGGCAATCAGCCCCAGCATTTT
TRBJ2-7 14 TRBV18 - - CASSPDSFSYEQYF TGTGCCAGCTCACCAGACAGTTTCTCCTACGAGCAGTACTTC
TRBJ2-2 16 TRBV11-2 - TRBD2 CASSLTGTSGGGELFF TGTGCCAGCAGCTTAACCGGGACTAGCGGGGGAGGGGAGCTGTTTTTT
TRBJ1-5 11 TRBV12-5 - - CASGPSQPQHF TGTGCTAGTGGCCCGAGTCAGCCCCAGCATTTT
TRBJ1-1 15 TRBV27 - TRBD1 CASSSVGGPKTEAFF TGTGCCAGCAGTTCAGTAGGGGGCCCCAAAACTGAAGCTTTCTTT
TRBJ1-5 14 TRBV6-5 once TRBD1 CASNGQGVAQPQHF TGTGCCAGCAACGGACAGGGGGTAGCTCAGCCCCAGCATTTT
TRBJ1-1 14 TRBV5-1 - - CASSSTGSNTEAFF TGCGCCAGCAGCTCGACAGGTTCGAACACTGAAGCTTTCTTT
TRBJ2-1 15 TRBV3-1/TRBV3-2 - TRBD2 CASSRLAGGPFEQFF TGTGCCAGCAGCCGTCTAGCGGGAGGGCCGTTTGAGCAGTTCTTC
TRBJ1-2 14 TRBV27 - - CASSPLQQDYGYTF TGTGCCAGCAGTCCCCTCCAACAGGATTATGGCTACACCTTC
TRBJ1-3 14 TRBV9 - - CASSVALSGNTIYF TGTGCCAGCAGCGTAGCCCTCTCTGGAAACACCATATATTTT
TRBJ2-3 14 TRBV11-3 - - CASSLVASTDTQYF TGTGCCAGCAGCTTAGTCGCGTCCACAGATACGCAGTATTTT
TRBJ1-4 14 TRBV19 once TRBD1 CASTDGTALEKLFF TGTGCCAGTACCGACGGGACAGCGCTTGAAAAACTGTTTTTT
TRBJ1-5 17 TRBV6-1 - - CASSESHPFRGNQPQHF TGTGCCAGCAGTGAAAGCCATCCGTTCAGGGGTAATCAGCCCCAGCATTTT
TRBJ1-5 13 TRBV10-3 - - CAINQEGNQPQHF TGTGCCATCAATCAGGAGGGCAATCAGCCCCAGCATTTT
TRBJ2-7 19 TRBV11-2 - TRBD2 CASSFGRARLAGLDYEQYF TGTGCCAGCAGCTTTGGTAGAGCCAGACTAGCGGGATTAGACTACGAGCAGTACTTC
TRBJ2-7 15 TRBV28 - TRBD1 CASSSLQGAFYEQYF TGTGCCAGCAGTTCCCTACAGGGGGCGTTTTACGAGCAGTACTTC
TRBJ1-2 15 TRBV27 - TRBD1 CASSLLGQGAYGYTF TGTGCCAGCAGTTTATTAGGACAGGGTGCCTATGGCTACACCTTC
TRBJ1-6 13 TRBV4-1 - TRBD1 CASSQTGNSPLHF TGCGCCAGCAGCCAGACAGGGAATTCACCCCTCCACTTT
TRBJ1-1 12 TRBV5-1 - TRBD1 CASRQGDTEAFF TGCGCCAGCCGCCAGGGGGACACTGAAGCTTTCTTT
TRBJ2-1 14 TRBV11-2 - - CASSFGLTNNEQFF TGTGCCAGCAGCTTTGGTCTGACAAACAATGAGCAGTTCTTC
TRBJ2-3 16 TRBV3-1/TRBV3-2 - - CASSQDVSAGADTQYF TGTGCCAGCAGCCAAGATGTGAGCGCTGGTGCAGATACGCAGTATTTT
TRBJ1-5 16 TRBV24-1 - TRBD1 CATSDPGQGDGQPQHF TGTGCCACCAGTGATCCGGGACAGGGAGATGGACAGCCCCAGCATTTT
TRBJ2-7 16 TRBV5-1 - TRBD2 CASSRGLAGVSGEQYF TGCGCCAGCAGCCGCGGGCTAGCGGGGGTCTCAGGCGAGCAGTACTTC
TRBJ2-2 14 TRBV28 - TRBD2 CASHHGGSAGELFF TGTGCCAGCCACCACGGGGGGTCGGCCGGGGAGCTGTTTTTT
TRBJ2-7 16 TRBV11-3 - TRBD1 CASSLVGRGQGDEQYF TGTGCCAGCAGCTTAGTGGGGAGGGGACAGGGAGACGAGCAGTACTTC
TRBJ1-5 15 TRBV28 - - CASTAVGGREQPQHF TGTGCCAGCACCGCTGTGGGGGGGAGGGAACAGCCCCAGCATTTT
TRBJ2-7 13 TRBV20-1 - - CSASRGMNYEQYF TGCAGTGCTAGTAGGGGCATGAACTACGAGCAGTACTTC
TRBJ2-2 14 TRBV3-1/TRBV3-2 - - CASSQALNTGELFF TGTGCCAGCAGCCAAGCTCTTAACACCGGGGAGCTGTTTTTT
TRBJ2-3 14 TRBV14 - TRBD1 CASSLIDRDDTQYF TGTGCCAGCAGCCTAATCGACAGGGATGATACGCAGTATTTT
TRBJ1-1 13 TRBV6-4 - - CASRIALNTEAFF TGTGCCAGCAGAATAGCCTTGAACACTGAAGCTTTCTTT
TRBJ2-2 13 TRBV6-2/TRBV6-3 - - CASSYMATGELFF TGTGCCAGCAGTTATATGGCCACCGGGGAGCTGTTTTTT
TRBJ2-1 15 TRBV5-1 - TRBD1 CASSSGQGVSNEQFF TGCGCCAGCAGCTCCGGACAGGGGGTAAGCAATGAGCAGTTCTTC
TRBJ1-2 12 TRBV12-5 few TRBD1 CASGSGQGGYTF TGTGCTAGTGGTTCAGGACAGGGAGGCTACACCTTC
TRBJ1-1 15 TRBV4-1 - TRBD1 CASSRPGTGNTEAFF TGCGCCAGCAGCCGGCCAGGGACAGGGAACACTGAAGCTTTCTTT
TRBJ1-2 14 TRBV3-1/TRBV3-2 few TRBD1 CASSLGQGQYGYTF TGTGCCAGCAGCCTCGGACAGGGCCAATATGGCTACACCTTC
TRBJ2-1 13 TRBV29-1 once - CSVEPSLGDEQFF TGCAGCGTTGAACCTAGCTTGGGTGATGAGCAGTTCTTC
TRBJ1-6 12 TRBV28 - - CASSQGGSPLHF TGTGCCAGCAGTCAGGGCGGTTCACCCCTCCACTTT
TRBJ1-1 16 TRBV6-1 - - CASSEDLQELNTEAFF TGTGCCAGCAGTGAGGACCTACAGGAGCTGAACACTGAAGCTTTCTTT
TRBJ2-6 16 TRBV7-9 - - CASSPLRGTGANVLTF TGTGCCAGCAGCCCACTGAGGGGGACCGGGGCCAACGTCCTGACTTTC
TRBJ1-5 15 TRBV11-2 - - CASSLTYGVSQPQHF TGTGCCAGCAGCTTAACGTACGGAGTTAGTCAGCCCCAGCATTTT
TRBJ1-2 15 TRBV13 - TRBD1 CASSARTGGRYGYTF TGTGCCAGCAGCGCCCGGACAGGGGGAAGGTATGGCTACACCTTC
TRBJ2-1 15 TRBV5-1 - TRBD2 CASNPGLALYNEQFF TGCGCCAGCAACCCGGGACTAGCGCTCTACAATGAGCAGTTCTTC
TRBJ2-7 16 TRBV7-2 - TRBD1 CASSLARTGGAYEQYF TGTGCCAGCAGCTTAGCGAGGACAGGGGGAGCCTACGAGCAGTACTTC
TRBJ2-3 14 TRBV7-9 - - CASSFGGQSDTQYF TGTGCCAGCAGCTTTGGGGGCCAGTCAGATACGCAGTATTTT
TRBJ1-4 15 TRBV7-4 - TRBD1 CASSTGGTGAQELFF TGTGCCAGCAGCACAGGGGGGACAGGGGCGCAGGAACTGTTTTTT
TRBJ2-3 15 TRBV19 - - CASSIVVYGTDTQYF TGTGCCAGTAGTATAGTGGTCTACGGCACAGATACGCAGTATTTT
TRBJ2-2 17 TRBV4-1 - TRBD2 CASSPAFGGGATGELFF TGCGCCAGCAGCCCGGCCTTCGGGGGAGGGGCGACCGGGGAGCTGTTTTTT
TRBJ1-6 15 TRBV28 - - CASGVQGSHNSPLHF TGTGCCAGCGGTGTACAGGGTAGCCATAATTCACCCCTCCACTTT
TRBJ2-3 16 TRBV7-9 - - CASSFSTRLLTHTQYF TGTGCCAGCAGCTTTTCAACCAGGCTCTTAACACATACGCAGTATTTT
TRBJ2-3 15 TRBV16 - - CASSPRGSNTDTQYF TGTGCCAGCAGCCCGAGAGGATCCAACACAGATACGCAGTATTTT
TRBJ1-1 16 TRBV29-1 - TRBD1 CSAGLGQGLVNSEAFF TGCAGCGCAGGCCTGGGACAGGGTCTGGTGAACTCTGAAGCTTTCTTT
TRBJ2-7 14 TRBV18 - TRBD2 CASSPSSGRREQYF TGTGCCAGCTCACCTTCGAGCGGGAGACGCGAGCAGTACTTC